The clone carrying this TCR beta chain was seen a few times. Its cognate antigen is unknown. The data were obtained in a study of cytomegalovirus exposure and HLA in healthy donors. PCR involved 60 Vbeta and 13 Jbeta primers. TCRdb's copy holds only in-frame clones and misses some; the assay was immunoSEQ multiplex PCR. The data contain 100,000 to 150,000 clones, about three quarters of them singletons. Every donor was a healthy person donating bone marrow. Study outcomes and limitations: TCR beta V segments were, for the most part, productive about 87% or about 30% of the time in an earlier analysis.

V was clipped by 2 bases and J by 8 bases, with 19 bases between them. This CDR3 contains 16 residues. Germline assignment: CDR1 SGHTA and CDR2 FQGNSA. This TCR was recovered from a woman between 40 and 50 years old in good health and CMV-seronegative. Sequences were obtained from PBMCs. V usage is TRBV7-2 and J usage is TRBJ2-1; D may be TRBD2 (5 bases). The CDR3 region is CASSLRGLARLDEQFF. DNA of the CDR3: TGTGCCAGCAGCTTAAGAGGGCTAGCACGGTTGGATGAGCAGTTCTTC.